These T cell receptor beta chains were read from a single sample in a study of neurological immune-mediated disorders. Using its own MiXCR run on the 5' RACE reads, TCRdb lists one record per CDR3 protein. The sample carries around 90,000 distinct CDR3 sequences, roughly 13% recorded once. Input material: PBMCs. These receptors came from a female donor with HTLV-1-associated myelopathy (HAM/TSP). Both conserved end residues are part of each CDR3. The D gene is left open where the match is weak. Clone sizes are given selectively: once, few, many, or a class where the clone is expanded.

12	TRBV29-1	TRBD1	TRBJ2-7	many	TGCAGCGTTGGCGGACAGGGGACAGTGCAGTACTTC	CSVGGQGTVQYF
14	TRBV5-1	-	TRBJ1-1	many	TGCGCCAGCAGAAGGACAGAGGGAAGCACTGAAGCTTTCTTT	CASRRTEGSTEAFF
14	TRBV6-5	-	TRBJ2-7	-	TGTGCCAGCAGTACCCCGGGCTCCAAAGGCGAGCAGTACTTC	CASSTPGSKGEQYF
14	TRBV19	-	TRBJ2-7	many	TGTGCCAGTAGTATAGCCGGGACTTTCTACGAGCAGTACTTC	CASSIAGTFYEQYF
16	TRBV5-1	TRBD1	TRBJ1-2	many	TGCGCCAGCAGCCTGAACCCGGGACAGGGAGTTTTTGGCTACACCTTC	CASSLNPGQGVFGYTF
15	TRBV5-6	-	TRBJ2-1	-	TGTGCCAGCCGGGGATGGGAGCCCCTCCACAATGAGCAGTTCTTC	CASRGWEPLHNEQFF
14	TRBV5-1	-	TRBJ1-3	many	TGCGCCAGCAGCTTGGGACAGGCGAGTCAGCAGAGAGATTTT	CASSLGQASQQRDF
15	TRBV20-1	-	TRBJ2-2	many	TGCAGTGCTAGAGTTGCAGGGATAGTCACCGGGGAGCTGTTTTTT	CSARVAGIVTGELFF
17	TRBV4-1	-	TRBJ2-2	many	TGCGCCAGCAGCCAACTTACGGGGGGCTTTAACACCGGGGAGCTGTTTTTT	CASSQLTGGFNTGELFF
15	TRBV15	TRBD1	TRBJ2-1	many	TGTGCTACCAGCAGAAAAACGACAGGGGTTGGTGAGCAGTTCTTC	CATSRKTTGVGEQFF
16	TRBV5-5	-	TRBJ2-3	many	TGTGCCAGCAGCTTGAGGGTTGCCCGGAGCACAGATACGCAGTATTTT	CASSLRVARSTDTQYF
13	TRBV27	-	TRBJ1-3	many	TGTGCCAGCTCCGCGGGTGGTGGAAACACCATATATTTT	CASSAGGGNTIYF
13	TRBV6-5	-	TRBJ2-1	-	TGTGCCAGCAGTTACGGGGCGTCTGGAGAGCAGTTCTTC	CASSYGASGEQFF
14	TRBV7-9	-	TRBJ2-5	many	TGTGCCAGCAGCCCCCCTCGTCGAGTTGAGACCCAGTACTTC	CASSPPRRVETQYF
15	TRBV12-3/TRBV12-4	TRBD2	TRBJ2-3	many	TGTGCCAGCAGCCTAAAGCGGGGGCGCACAGATACGCAGTATTTT	CASSLKRGRTDTQYF
15	TRBV5-1	-	TRBJ2-1	many	TGCGCCAGCAGCTTGGTAGAGGGTCTCTACAATGAGCAGTTCTTC	CASSLVEGLYNEQFF
13	TRBV6-1	TRBD1	TRBJ1-2	many	TGTGCCAGCAGGGGTGACAGGGGCTATGGCTACACCTTC	CASRGDRGYGYTF
11	TRBV19	-	TRBJ1-1	many	TGTGCCAGTCTTGGAGACACTGAAGCTTTCTTT	CASLGDTEAFF
17	TRBV5-5	TRBD2	TRBJ2-2	-	TGTGCCAGCAGCTCCGGTCCAGCTAGCGGGGCTACCGGGGAGCTGTTTTTT	CASSSGPASGATGELFF
14	TRBV4-1	-	TRBJ1-4	many	TGCGCCAGCAGCCAAGGACGGCAAGGTGAAAAACTGTTTTTT	CASSQGRQGEKLFF
13	TRBV5-4	-	TRBJ2-7	many	TGTGCCAGCAGACATTCCGGGGAGCTCCAGCAGTACTTC	CASRHSGELQQYF